The present entry profiles one TCR beta chain with its context. Its antigen is as yet unknown. Donors had nominal health at sampling but likely had unrecorded immune exposures. In the PCR, 60 Vbeta and 13 Jbeta primers were used. Data came from immunoSEQ multiplex PCR; TCRdb stores just in-frame clones and leaves some out. Among about 140,000 clones listed, more than 75% were seen once. The record originates from a study of cytomegalovirus exposure and HLA in healthy donors. Whole-study findings and limits: According to reports, the classifier identified cytomegalovirus status with high specificity and sensitivity. The authors later found HLA-associated TCR beta chains more clonally expanded than equally common others.

The CDR3 runs 15 residues. V lost 4 bases to trimming and J lost 8 bases, with 20 bases between them. Germline values: CDR1 SQVTM, CDR2 ANQGSEA. The V gene is TRBV29-1, the J gene TRBJ1-4; D gene uncertain. Sequenced material: PBMCs. This TCR derives from a male donor in good health and CMV-seronegative. CDR3 in DNA: TGCAGCGTTGGCCCTAACGGGTCCCCGGGGGAAAAACTGTTTTTT. This encodes CSVGPNGSPGEKLFF.